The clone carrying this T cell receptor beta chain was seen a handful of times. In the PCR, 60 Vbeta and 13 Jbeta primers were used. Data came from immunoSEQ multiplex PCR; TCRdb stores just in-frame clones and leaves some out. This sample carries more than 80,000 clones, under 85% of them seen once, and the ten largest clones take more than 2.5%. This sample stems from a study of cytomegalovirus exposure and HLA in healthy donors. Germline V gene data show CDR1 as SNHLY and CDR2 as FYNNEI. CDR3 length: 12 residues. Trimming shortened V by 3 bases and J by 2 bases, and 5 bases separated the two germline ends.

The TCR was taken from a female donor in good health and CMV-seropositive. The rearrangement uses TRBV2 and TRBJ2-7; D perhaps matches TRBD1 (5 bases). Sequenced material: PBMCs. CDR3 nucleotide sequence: TGTGCCAGCAGTGACAGGGCCTACGAGCAGTACTTC. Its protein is CASSDRAYEQYF.